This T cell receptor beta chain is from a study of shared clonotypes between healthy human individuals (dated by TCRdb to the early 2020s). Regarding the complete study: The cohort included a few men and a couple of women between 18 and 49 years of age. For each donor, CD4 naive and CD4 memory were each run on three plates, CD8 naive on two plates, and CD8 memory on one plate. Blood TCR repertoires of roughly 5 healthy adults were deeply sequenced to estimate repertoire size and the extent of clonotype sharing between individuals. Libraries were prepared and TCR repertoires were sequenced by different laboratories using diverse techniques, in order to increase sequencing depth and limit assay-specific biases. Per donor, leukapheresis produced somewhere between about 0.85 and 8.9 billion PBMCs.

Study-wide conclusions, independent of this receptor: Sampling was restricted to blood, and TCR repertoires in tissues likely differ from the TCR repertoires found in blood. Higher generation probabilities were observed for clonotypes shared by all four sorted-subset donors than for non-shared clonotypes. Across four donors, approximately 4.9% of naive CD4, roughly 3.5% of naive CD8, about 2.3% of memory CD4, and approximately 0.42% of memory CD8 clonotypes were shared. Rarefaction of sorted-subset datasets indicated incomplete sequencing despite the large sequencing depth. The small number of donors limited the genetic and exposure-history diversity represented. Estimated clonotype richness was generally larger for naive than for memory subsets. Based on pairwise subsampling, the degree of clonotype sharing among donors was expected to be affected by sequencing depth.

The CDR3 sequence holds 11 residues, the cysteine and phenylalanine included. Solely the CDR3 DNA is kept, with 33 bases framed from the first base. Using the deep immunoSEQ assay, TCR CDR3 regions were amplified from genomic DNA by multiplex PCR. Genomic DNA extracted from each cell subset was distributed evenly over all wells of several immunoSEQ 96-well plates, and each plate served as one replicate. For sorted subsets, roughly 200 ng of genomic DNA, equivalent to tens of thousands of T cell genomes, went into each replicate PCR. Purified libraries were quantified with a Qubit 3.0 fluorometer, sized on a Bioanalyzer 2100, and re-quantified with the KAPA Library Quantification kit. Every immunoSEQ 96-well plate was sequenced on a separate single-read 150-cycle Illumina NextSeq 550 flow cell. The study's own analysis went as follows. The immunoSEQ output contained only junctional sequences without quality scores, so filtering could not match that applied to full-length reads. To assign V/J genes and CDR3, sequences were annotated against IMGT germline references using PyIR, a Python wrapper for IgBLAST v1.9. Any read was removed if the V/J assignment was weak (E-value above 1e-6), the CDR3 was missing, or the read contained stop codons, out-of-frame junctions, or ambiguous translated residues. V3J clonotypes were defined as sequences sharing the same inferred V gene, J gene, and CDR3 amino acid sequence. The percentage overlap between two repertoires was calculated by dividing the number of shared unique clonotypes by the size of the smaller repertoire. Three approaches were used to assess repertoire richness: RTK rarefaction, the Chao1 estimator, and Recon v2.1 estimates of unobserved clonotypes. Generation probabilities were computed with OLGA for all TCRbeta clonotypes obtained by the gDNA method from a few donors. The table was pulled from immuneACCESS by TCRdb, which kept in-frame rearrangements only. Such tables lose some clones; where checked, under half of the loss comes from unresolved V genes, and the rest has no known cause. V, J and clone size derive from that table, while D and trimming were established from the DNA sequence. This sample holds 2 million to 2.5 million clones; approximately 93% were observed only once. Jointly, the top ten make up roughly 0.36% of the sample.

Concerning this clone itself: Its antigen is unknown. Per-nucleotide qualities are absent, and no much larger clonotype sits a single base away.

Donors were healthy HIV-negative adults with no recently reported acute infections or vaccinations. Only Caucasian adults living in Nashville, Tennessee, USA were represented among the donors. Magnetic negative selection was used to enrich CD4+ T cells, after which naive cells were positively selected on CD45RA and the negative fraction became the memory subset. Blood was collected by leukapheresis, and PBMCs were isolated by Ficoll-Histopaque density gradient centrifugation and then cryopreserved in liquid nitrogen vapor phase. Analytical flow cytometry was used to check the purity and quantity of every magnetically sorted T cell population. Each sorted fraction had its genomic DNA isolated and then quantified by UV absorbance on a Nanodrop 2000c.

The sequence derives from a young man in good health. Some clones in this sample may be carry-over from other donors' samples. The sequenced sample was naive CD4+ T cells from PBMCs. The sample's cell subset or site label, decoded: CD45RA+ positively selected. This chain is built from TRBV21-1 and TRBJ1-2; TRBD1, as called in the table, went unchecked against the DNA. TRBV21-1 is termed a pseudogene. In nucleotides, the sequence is TGTGCCAGCAGCAATCCCACAGTCTACCTCTTC. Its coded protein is CASSNPTVYLF.